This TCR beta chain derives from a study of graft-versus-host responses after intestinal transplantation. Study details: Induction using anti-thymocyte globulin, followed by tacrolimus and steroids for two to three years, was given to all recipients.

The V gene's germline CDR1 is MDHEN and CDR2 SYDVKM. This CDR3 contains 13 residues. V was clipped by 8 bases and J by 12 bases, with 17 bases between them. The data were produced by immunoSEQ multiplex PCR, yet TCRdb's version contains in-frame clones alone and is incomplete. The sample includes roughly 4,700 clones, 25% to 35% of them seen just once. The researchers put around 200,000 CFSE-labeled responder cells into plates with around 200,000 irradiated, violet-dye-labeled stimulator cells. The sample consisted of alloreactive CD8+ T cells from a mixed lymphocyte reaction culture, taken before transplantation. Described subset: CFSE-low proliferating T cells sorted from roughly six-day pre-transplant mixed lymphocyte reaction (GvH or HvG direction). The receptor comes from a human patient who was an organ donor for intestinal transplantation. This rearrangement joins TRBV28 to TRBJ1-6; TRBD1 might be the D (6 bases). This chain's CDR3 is CASATGPPKPLHF. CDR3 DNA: TGTGCCAGCGCGACAGGACCGCCTAAACCCCTCCACTTT.